This T cell receptor (beta chain) emerged from a study of CD8 T cells in ankylosing spondylitis. Scientists made TCR beta libraries using quantitative 5'-RACE with molecular barcodes. TCRdb called the 5' RACE reads again in MiXCR, with one record for every CDR3 protein. The table has fewer than 550,000 distinct CDR3 sequences, roughly 5.2% seen once. This clonotype was seen repeatedly, ten times or more. The antigen is not known. General study results and limits: Within ankylosing spondylitis blood, a TCR beta motif made up of seven to nine highly homologous variants appeared to be characteristic.

The CDR3 spans 16 residues. Sequencing was done on a sample of blood, either unsorted or a sorted T cell fraction (not recorded which). The sequence was obtained from a male donor with ankylosing spondylitis. This chain joins TRBV21-1 and TRBJ2-3; the tabulated D call, TRBD1, remains unverified against the DNA. TRBV21-1 is designated a pseudogene. The CDR3 here is CASSKKDRGYTDTQYF. CDR3 DNA: TGTGCCAGCAGCAAAAAGGACAGGGGGTACACAGATACGCAGTATTTT.